Shown below are 8 T cell receptor beta chains from a single sample sequenced in a study of T cell responses to AZD1222 COVID-19 vaccine. Generated by immunoSEQ multiplex PCR, the TCRdb table keeps only in-frame clones and is missing some. Of around 67,000 clones listed, over 80% are singletons. This specimen was peripheral blood, taken on day 0 of AZD1222 vaccination. The receptor source for this set is an adult in good health.

This clone counts as large (0.1 to 1%). The V gene is TRBV7-2, the J gene TRBJ1-2, with a weak D call TRBD1 (6 bases). Germline V gene data show CDR1 as SGHTA and CDR2 as FQGNSA. Between the trimmed V and J ends, which lost 3 bases and 5 bases, there was a span of 7 bases. The CDR3 runs to 12 residues. The CDR3 DNA follows: TGTGCCAGCAGCTTCCAGGGGTATGGCTACACCTTC. Its translation is CASSFQGYGYTF.

The gene calls are TRBV19 and TRBJ1-2, with 7 bases aligning to TRBD1. The V segment lost 6 bases and the J segment 4 bases; nucleotides outside the gene matches: 8. This CDR3 is built from 14 residues. CDR1 is LNHDA, CDR2 SQIVND, per germline (reference sequence). For the CDR3, the DNA is TGTGCCAGTAGGACCCGGGACAGTCTCTATGGCTACACCTTC. It is translated as CASRTRDSLYGYTF.

V is TRBV15 and J is TRBJ2-7, with D perhaps TRBD1 or TRBD2 (5 bases each). This CDR3 contains 12 residues. Trimming removed 0 bases at V and 7 bases at J, with 7 bases between. Per germline, CDR1 LNHNV and CDR2 YYDKDF (reference sequence). The CDR3 DNA is TGTGCCACCAGCAGAGAGGGACGGGAGCAGTACTTC. It specifies CATSREGREQYF.

This rearrangement joins TRBV29-1 to TRBJ2-7; no firm D call. The CDR3 contains 12 residues. The germline V gene encodes CDR1 SQVTM and CDR2 ANQGSEA. V lost 3 bases and J lost 3, with 9 bases in between. CDR3 residues: CSVEADNYEQYF. In DNA, the CDR3 is TGCAGCGTTGAGGCAGATAACTACGAGCAGTACTTC.

This clone was seen just once. V gene TRBV6-5 combines with J gene TRBJ1-1; 12 bases agree with TRBD1. J was trimmed by 4 bases and V by 11 bases; bases with no gene match: 11. The CDR3 runs to 15 residues. Germline V lookup: CDR1 MNHEY, CDR2 SVGAGI. The DNA of the CDR3 is TGTGCCCTCACCGGGACAGGGGGCCGGAGCACTGAAGCTTTCTTT. It encodes CALTGTGGRSTEAFF.

This clone appeared once. The chain uses TRBV3-1 (or the pseudogene TRBV3-2) and TRBJ1-1, with 8 bases aligning to TRBD1. CDR1 is LGHDT, CDR2 YNNKEL, per germline (reference sequence). V was clipped by 2 bases and J by 1 base; unmatched bases: 0. The CDR3 totals 14 residues. CDR3 protein: CASSQTGGNTEAFF. The DNA for the CDR3 is TGTGCCAGCAGCCAAACAGGGGGGAACACTGAAGCTTTCTTT.

The V and J genes are TRBV6-5 and TRBJ1-2; weak D call: TRBD1 (5 bases). Germline V gene sequence: CDR1 MNHEY, CDR2 SVGAGI. The CDR3 loop spans 16 amino acids. Trimming took off 0 bases at V and 4 bases at J, with 15 bases between the two ends. In DNA, the CDR3 is TGTGCCAGCAGTTACTCGCGCCCCGAAAGGGGCTATGGCTACACCTTC. Translated: CASSYSRPERGYGYTF.

V is TRBV5-1 and J is TRBJ1-6; a possible D gene is TRBD1 (6 bases). The CDR3 runs to 15 residues. Trimming shortened V by 7 bases and J by 8 bases, and 19 bases separated the two germline ends. Germline assignment: CDR1 SGHRS and CDR2 YFSETQ. The CDR3 DNA sequence: TGCGCCAGCCCCTCCGGGGGGGCGTACGATTCACCCCTCCACTTT. This gives the protein CASPSGGAYDSPLHF.